Below, 11 T cell receptor beta chains from the same sample are listed, as sequenced in a study of human T cells and chemical hapten exposure. A single record per CDR3 protein comes from TCRdb applying MiXCR to the RACE reads. The sample carries 25,000 to 35,000 distinct CDR3 sequences, almost 6% recorded once. Specified time point: patch test 3, about 24 weeks after DPC sensitization. Indicated treatment: therapeutic diphenylcyclopropenone sensitization with weekly scalp DPC. The sample was whole blood, taken in connection with sensitization to the hapten diphenylcyclopropenone (DPC). The receptors derive from a man aged 30-40 years with alopecia areata. Some clones in this sample may be carry-over from other donors' samples.

This clonotype was counted many times. This chain connects TRBV29-1 to TRBJ2-7; possibly TRBD2 for D (5 bases). This CDR3 is built from 14 residues. The V and J ends lost 4 bases and 0 bases respectively, with 13 bases between them. Germline lookup yields CDR1 SQVTM and CDR2 ANQGSEA. CDR3 amino acids: CSVGGRSASYEQYF. The DNA for the CDR3 is TGCAGCGTTGGAGGGCGCTCTGCCTCCTACGAGCAGTACTTC.

This clonotype showed up many times. The chain has TRBV4-2 and TRBJ1-1; 8 bases are a match to TRBD1. CDR3 length: 12 amino acids. V shed 0 bases and J 13 bases; nucleotides not matched to a gene: 4. Germline V gene lookup returns CDR1 LGHNA and CDR2 YNFKEQ. CDR3 protein: CASSQDRGRGFF. The DNA for the CDR3 is TGTGCCAGCAGCCAAGACAGGGGGCGAGGTTTCTTT.

V usage is TRBV10-3 and J usage is TRBJ1-5; 9 positions match TRBD1. In germline, CDR1 is ENHRY, CDR2 SYGVKD. Losses at the gene ends were 5 bases for V and 7 bases for J; bases not matched to a gene: 6. The CDR3 runs to 14 residues. Written as DNA, the CDR3 is TGTGCCATCAGTTCCGGGACAGGGAACCAGCCCCAGCATTTT. Its protein is CAISSGTGNQPQHF.

This clonotype occurred many times. The chain links TRBV5-6 to TRBJ2-5; 14 nucleotides line up with TRBD2. The length of the CDR3 is 15 residues. Trimming removed 3 bases from V and 3 bases from J; junction bases left unmatched: 1. The germline V gene has CDR1 SGHDT and CDR2 YYEEEE. Here the CDR3 reads CASSSGLAGEETQYF. Here the CDR3 DNA reads TGTGCCAGCAGCTCGGGACTAGCGGGAGAAGAGACCCAGTACTTC.

This clonotype has a count of ten or more. This chain connects TRBV30 to TRBJ2-7; TRBD2 matches at 8 bases. The germline V gene has CDR1 GTSNPN and CDR2 SVGIG (reference sequence). The ends lost 3 bases at V and 6 bases at J; junction bases unmatched: 1. This CDR3 comprises 11 residues. CDR3 nucleotides: TGTGCCTGGAGCGGGGGGGTCGAGCAGTACTTC. This sequence encodes CAWSGGVEQYF.

This clonotype has more than one count but fewer than ten. This rearrangement joins TRBV15 to TRBJ1-4; D not resolved. The ends were cut back, 4 bases at V and 3 bases at J, with 12 bases in the middle. CDR3 length: 15 residues. Germline V gene data show CDR1 as LNHNV and CDR2 as YYDKDF (reference sequence). The DNA for the CDR3 is TGTGCCACCAGCACCGAGGATTTACCTAATGAAAAACTGTTTTTT. Amino acids: CATSTEDLPNEKLFF.

Many counts were recorded for this clonotype. The rearrangement uses TRBV5-4 and TRBJ2-7, with TRBD1 as a possible D gene (6 bases). The CDR3 consists of 15 residues. Germline CDR1 and CDR2: SGHNT and YYREEE (reference sequence). The V end was cut by 3 bases, the J end by 2 bases, with 15 bases between. The CDR3 nucleotides read TGTGCCAGCAGCTCGTCCGTGGGGGCGGCCTACGAGCAGTACTTC. It yields the protein CASSSSVGAAYEQYF.

This clonotype has at least ten counts. The chain joins TRBV27 to TRBJ2-7; 9 bases fit TRBD1. V lost 8 bases to trimming and J lost 5 bases; unmatched junction nucleotides: 10. Germline V gives CDR1 MNHEY, CDR2 SMNVEV (reference sequence). There are 14 residues in the CDR3. CDR3 protein: CASGTRDRANEQYF. The DNA for the CDR3 is TGTGCCAGCGGTACCCGGGACAGGGCCAACGAGCAGTACTTC.

In its sample, this clonotype ranks as medium-sized. The rearrangement links TRBV19 to TRBJ2-3; 7 bases line up with TRBD2. The CDR3 length is 15 residues. CDR1 is LNHDA and CDR2 is SQIVND in the germline V gene (reference sequence). After removal of 9 bases from V and 8 bases from J, the junction contained 17 bases not matched to a gene. The CDR3 bases are TGTGCCAGCCTTTCTGCTAGCGGTACTGTCGGTACGCAGTATTTT. Its translation is CASLSASGTVGTQYF.

This clonotype was detected ten times or more. The CDR3 spells CSARDAEGYTYEQYF. The CDR3 coding sequence is TGCAGTGCTAGAGATGCGGAAGGGTACACCTACGAGCAGTACTTC. The V and J genes are TRBV20-1 and TRBJ2-7; D is unresolved. V dropped 0 bases and J dropped 2 bases, with 14 bases sitting between them. In germline, CDR1 is DFQATT, CDR2 SNEGSKA (reference sequence). The CDR3 totals 15 residues.

This clonotype has at least ten counts. The chain uses TRBV29-1 and TRBJ2-5; 11 bases align to TRBD2. J was trimmed by 14 bases and V by 2 bases; bases with no gene match: 7. Germline V gene sequence: CDR1 SQVTM, CDR2 ANQGSEA. This CDR3 spans 12 amino acids. DNA of the CDR3: TGCAGCGTTGAAACTAGCGGGAGTAGTTATTACTTC. Protein product: CSVETSGSSYYF.